The entry below describes one TCR beta chain. Its antigen remains unidentified. The CDR3 is 13 residues long. V was pared by 0 bases and J by 7 bases, with 7 bases between. CDR1 is SGHAT and CDR2 is FQNNGV in the germline V gene. The data are from a study of CD4 T cells in relation to SARS-CoV-2 and coronaviruses. Study results and limitations: No donor gave both pre-pandemic and post-infection samples.

Unexposed donor CD4+ T cells date from about 2010-2019, before the COVID-19 pandemic. CD4+ T cells were isolated from the cells after 10 days of culture. As cell numbers allowed, unexposed-donor CD4+ T cells faced SARS-CoV-2 S/N and four cold-coronavirus spikes. Fresh IL-2 medium replaced half the medium on days 3 and 7. Assay: immunoSEQ multiplex PCR; the TCRdb copy retains only in-frame clones and omits some. Of about 29,000 clones listed, around 84% were seen once; the top ten hold approximately 20%. The V and J genes are TRBV11-2 and TRBJ2-1; D remains ambiguous. The source material was CD4+ T cells from PBMCs, cultured in vitro. The clonotype originates from a human donor in good health. Here the CDR3 reads CASSLDLVNEQFF. The CDR3 DNA reads TGTGCCAGCAGCTTAGATCTGGTGAATGAGCAGTTCTTC.